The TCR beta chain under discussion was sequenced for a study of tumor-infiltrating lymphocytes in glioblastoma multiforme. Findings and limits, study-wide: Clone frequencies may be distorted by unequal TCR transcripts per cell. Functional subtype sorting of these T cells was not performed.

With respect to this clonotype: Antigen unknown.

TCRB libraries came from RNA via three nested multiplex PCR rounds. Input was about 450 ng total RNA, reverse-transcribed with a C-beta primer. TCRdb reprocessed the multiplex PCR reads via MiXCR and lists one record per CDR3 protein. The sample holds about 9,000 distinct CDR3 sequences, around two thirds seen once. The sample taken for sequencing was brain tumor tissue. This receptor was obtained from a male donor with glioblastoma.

The CDR3 DNA reads TGCAGCGTTGGGCAAGCAACTAATGAAAAACTGTTTTTT. It specifies CSVGQATNEKLFF. The J gene is TRBJ1-4, the V gene TRBV29-1; no reliable D call. CDR1 SQVTM and CDR2 ANQGSEA come from the germline V gene. CDR3 length: 13 amino acids. V gave up 4 bases and J gave up 0 bases, with 6 bases separating them.